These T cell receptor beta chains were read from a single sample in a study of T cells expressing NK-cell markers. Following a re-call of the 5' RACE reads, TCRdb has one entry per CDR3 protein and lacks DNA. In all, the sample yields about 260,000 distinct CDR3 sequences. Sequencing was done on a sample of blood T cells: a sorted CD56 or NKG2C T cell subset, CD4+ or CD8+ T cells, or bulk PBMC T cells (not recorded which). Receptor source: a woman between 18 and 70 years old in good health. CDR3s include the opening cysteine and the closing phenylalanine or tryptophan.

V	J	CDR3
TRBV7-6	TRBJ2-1	CASSSPFSGAHWDEQFF
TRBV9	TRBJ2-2	CASTRTGLNTGELFF
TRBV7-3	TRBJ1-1	CASSLQLNTEAFF
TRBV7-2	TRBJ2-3	CASSAGPDTQYF
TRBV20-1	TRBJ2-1	CSAKGTGGTYNEQFF
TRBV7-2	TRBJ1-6	CASSLAGTNSPLHF
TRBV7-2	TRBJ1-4	CASRSSGGPNEKLFF
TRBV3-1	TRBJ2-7	CASSQLGHQYEQYF
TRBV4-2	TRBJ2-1	CASSQEGAHNNEQFF
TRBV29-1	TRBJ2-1	CSVDILGGWNEQFF
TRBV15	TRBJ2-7	CATSRVLAGSEQYF
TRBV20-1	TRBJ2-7	CSARSGVAGLEQYF
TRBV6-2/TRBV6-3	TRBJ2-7	CASSHPRTSGIEQYF
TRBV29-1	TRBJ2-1	CSVSPSMAYNEQFF
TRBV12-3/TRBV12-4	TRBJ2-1	CASDGSDRNEQFF
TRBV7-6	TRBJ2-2	CASSGGDRWLGELFF
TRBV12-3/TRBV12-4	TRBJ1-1	CASRDTRPPIF
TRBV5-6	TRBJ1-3	CASSLVAGRKPGNTIYF
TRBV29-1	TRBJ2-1	CSVGGAYNEQFF
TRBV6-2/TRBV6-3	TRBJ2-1	CASTADFGRSYNEQFF
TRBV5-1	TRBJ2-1	CVSSLTGAESNEQFF
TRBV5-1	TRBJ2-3	CASSRSAGPTDTQYF
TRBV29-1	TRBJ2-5	CSVGDRGGETQYF
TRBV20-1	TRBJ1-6	CSARDPGQPGNSPLHF
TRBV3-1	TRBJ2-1	CASSRLASGEQFF
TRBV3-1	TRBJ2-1	CASANGVGTDEQFF
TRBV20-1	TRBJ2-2	CSARGPAGDTGELFF
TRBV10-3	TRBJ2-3	CAISEPVDTQYF
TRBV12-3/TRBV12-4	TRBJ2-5	CASNLSSGRAAREETQYF
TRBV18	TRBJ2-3	CASSPLTTLATDTQYF
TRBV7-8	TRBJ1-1	CASSLNVLNTEAFF
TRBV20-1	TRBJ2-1	CSVTSGPNEQFF
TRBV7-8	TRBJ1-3	CASSLVGQGSGNTIYF
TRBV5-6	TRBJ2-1	CASSYDRAGSYNEQFF
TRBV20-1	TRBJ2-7	CSASWAGPVYEQYF
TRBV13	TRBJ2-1	CASSVDRSSYNEQFF
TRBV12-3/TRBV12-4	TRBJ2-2	CASSFWGGGVELFF